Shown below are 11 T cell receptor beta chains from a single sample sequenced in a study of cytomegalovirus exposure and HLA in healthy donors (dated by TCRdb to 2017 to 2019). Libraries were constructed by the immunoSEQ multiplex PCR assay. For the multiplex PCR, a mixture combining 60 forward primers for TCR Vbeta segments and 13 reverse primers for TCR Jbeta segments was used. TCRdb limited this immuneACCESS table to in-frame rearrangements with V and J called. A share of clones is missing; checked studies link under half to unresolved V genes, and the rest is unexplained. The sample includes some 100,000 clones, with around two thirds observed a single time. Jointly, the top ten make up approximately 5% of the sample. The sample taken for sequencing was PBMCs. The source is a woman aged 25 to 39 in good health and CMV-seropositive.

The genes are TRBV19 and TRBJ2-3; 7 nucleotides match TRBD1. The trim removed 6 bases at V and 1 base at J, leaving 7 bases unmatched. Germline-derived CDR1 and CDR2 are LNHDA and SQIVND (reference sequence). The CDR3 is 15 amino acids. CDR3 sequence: CASSPRDSGTDTQYF. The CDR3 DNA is TGTGCCAGTAGCCCCAGGGACAGCGGCACAGATACGCAGTATTTT.

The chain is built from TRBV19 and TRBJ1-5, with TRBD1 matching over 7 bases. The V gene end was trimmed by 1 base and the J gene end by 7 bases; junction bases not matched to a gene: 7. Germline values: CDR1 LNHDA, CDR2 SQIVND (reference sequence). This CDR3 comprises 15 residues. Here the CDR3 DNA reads TGTGCCAGTAGTATAGTAGAGGGGGCGGGACAGCCCCAGCATTTT. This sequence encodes CASSIVEGAGQPQHF.

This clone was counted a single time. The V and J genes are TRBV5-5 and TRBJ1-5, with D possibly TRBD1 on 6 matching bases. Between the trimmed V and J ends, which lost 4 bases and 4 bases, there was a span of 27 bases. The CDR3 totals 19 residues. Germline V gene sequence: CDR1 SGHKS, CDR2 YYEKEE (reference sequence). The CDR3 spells CASSLGTPGLSGVNQPQHF. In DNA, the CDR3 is TGTGCCAGCAGCCTAGGGACACCGGGTTTGTCAGGGGTAAATCAGCCCCAGCATTTT.

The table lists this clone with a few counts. CDR3 sequence (DNA): TGTGCCAGTAGTATAGTCGTTCGGGAGACCCAGTACTTC. Protein product: CASSIVVRETQYF. This chain uses TRBV19 with TRBJ2-5; no definite D call. Germline V gives CDR1 LNHDA, CDR2 SQIVND (reference sequence). The CDR3 spans 13 residues. Deletions cut 1 base from V and 5 bases from J, with 8 bases between.

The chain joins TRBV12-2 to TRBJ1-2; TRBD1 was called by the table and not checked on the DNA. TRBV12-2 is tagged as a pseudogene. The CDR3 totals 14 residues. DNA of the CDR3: TGTGCAAGTCGCGCCCGGGCGGCAGGGGTGGGCTACACCTTC. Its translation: CASRARAAGVGYTF.

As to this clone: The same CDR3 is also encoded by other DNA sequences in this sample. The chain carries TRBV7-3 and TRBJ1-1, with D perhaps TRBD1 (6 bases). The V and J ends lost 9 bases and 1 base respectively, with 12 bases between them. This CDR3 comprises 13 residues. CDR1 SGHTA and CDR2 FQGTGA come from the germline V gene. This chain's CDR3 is CASSWTENTEAFF. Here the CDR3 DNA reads TGTGCCAGTAGTTGGACAGAGAACACTGAAGCTTTCTTT.

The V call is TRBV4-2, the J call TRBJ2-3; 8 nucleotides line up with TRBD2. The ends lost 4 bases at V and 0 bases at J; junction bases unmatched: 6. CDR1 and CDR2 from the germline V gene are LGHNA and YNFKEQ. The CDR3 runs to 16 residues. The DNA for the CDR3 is TGTGCCAGCAGCCTCCGAGGACTAGCAAGCACAGATACGCAGTATTTT. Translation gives CASSLRGLASTDTQYF.

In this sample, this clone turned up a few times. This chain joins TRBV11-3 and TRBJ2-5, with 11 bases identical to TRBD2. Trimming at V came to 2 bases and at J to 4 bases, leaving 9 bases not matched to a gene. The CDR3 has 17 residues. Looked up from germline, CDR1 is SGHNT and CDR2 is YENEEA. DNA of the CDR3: TGTGCCAGCAGCTTAACCCTACTAGCGGGGGTGCGAGAGACCCAGTACTTC. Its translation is CASSLTLLAGVRETQYF.

The CDR3 reads CASISTSEAGYTF. The CDR3 DNA is TGTGCCAGCATATCGACTTCCGAAGCTGGCTACACCTTC. The V call is TRBV28, the J call TRBJ1-2, with D hard to call. The V end was cut by 7 bases, the J end by 7 bases, with 16 bases between. CDR3 length: 13 residues. From germline, CDR1 is MDHEN and CDR2 SYDVKM.

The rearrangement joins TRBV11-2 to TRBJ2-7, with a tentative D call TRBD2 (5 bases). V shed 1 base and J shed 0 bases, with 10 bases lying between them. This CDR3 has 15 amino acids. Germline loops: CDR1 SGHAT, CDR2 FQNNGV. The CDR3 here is CASSLVRANSYEQYF. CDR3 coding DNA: TGTGCCAGCAGCTTAGTGCGGGCGAACTCCTACGAGCAGTACTTC.

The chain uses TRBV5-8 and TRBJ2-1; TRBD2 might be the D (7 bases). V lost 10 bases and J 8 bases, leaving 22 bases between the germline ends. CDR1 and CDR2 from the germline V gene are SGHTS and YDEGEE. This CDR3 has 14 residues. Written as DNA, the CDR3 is TGTGCCGACAAAGCCCAACGGGGGGCGTATGAGCAGTTCTTC. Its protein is CADKAQRGAYEQFF.